The source of this T cell receptor (beta chain) is a study of Graves' ophthalmopathy and Graves' hyperthyroidism. The authors amplified TCR beta CDR3 regions, and they did so from RNA transcripts for repertoire sequencing. Amplification began with first-round RT-PCR using HTBI primers, then second-round multiplex PCR was performed. MiXCR, run by TCRdb on the multiplex PCR reads, gives a single entry per CDR3 protein. This sample has around 590,000 distinct CDR3 sequences; roughly 40% occur once, and the top ten carry 3.5% to 4.5%. This CDR3 comprises 11 residues. V gave up 7 bases and J gave up 2 bases, with 8 bases separating them. CDR1 is DFQATT and CDR2 is SNEGSKA in the germline V gene (reference sequence). Symptoms, serum thyroxine and TRAb, thyroid ultrasound, and orbital computed tomography formed the diagnostic basis.

The sequenced material came from peripheral blood or thyroid tissue (not recorded which). J is TRBJ2-5 and V is TRBV20-1; D call uncertain. This TCR was sampled from an adult man with Graves' hyperthyroidism. The CDR3 region is CSDAPQETQYF. The DNA of the CDR3 is TGCAGTGACGCGCCTCAAGAGACCCAGTACTTC.